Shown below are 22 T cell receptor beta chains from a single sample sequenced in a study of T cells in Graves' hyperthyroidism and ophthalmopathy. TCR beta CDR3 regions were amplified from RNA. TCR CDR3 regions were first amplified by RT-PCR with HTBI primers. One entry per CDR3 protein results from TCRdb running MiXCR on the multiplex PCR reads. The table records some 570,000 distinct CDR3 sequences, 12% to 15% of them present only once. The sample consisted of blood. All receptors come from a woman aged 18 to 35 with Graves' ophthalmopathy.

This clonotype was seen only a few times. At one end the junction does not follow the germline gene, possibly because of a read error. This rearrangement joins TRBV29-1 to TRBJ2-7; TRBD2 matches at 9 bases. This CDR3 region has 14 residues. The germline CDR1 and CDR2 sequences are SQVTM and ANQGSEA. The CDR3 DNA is TGCAGCGTTGAGACGCGGGGGGGCTCCTACGAGCGGTACTTC. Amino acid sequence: CSVETRGGSYERYF.

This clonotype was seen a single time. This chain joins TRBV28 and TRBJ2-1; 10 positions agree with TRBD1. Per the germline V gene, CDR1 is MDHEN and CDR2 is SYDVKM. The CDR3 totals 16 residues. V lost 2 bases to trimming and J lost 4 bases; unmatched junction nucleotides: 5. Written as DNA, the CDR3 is TGTGCCAGCAGTTTACCCGGGACAGGGGATTACAATGAGCAGTTCTTC. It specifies CASSLPGTGDYNEQFF. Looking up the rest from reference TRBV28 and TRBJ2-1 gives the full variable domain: DVKVTQSSRYLVKRTGEKVFLECVQDMDHENMFWYRQDPGLGLRLIYFSYDVKMKEKGDIPEGYSVSREKKERFSLILESASTNQTSMYLCASSLPGTGDYNEQFFGPGTRLTVL.

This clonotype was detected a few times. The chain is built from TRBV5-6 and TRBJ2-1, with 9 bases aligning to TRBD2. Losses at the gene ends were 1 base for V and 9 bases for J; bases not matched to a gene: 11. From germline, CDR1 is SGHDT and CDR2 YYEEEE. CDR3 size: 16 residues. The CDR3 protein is CASSLPGLASYGEQFF. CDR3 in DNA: TGTGCCAGCAGCTTGCCGGGACTAGCCTCATATGGTGAGCAGTTCTTC.

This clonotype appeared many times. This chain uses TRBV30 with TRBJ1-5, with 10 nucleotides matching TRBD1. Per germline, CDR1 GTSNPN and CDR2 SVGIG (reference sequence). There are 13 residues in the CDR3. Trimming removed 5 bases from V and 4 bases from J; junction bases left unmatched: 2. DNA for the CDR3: TGTGCCTGGCAGGGACAGGGGAATCAGCCCCAGCATTTT. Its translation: CAWQGQGNQPQHF. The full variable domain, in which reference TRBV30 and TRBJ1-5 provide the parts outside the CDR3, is SQTIHQWPATLVQPVGSPLSLECTVEGTSNPNLYWYRQAAGRGLQLLFYSVGIGQISSEVPQNLSASRPQDRQFILSSKKLLLSDSGFYLCAWQGQGNQPQHFGDGTRLSIL.

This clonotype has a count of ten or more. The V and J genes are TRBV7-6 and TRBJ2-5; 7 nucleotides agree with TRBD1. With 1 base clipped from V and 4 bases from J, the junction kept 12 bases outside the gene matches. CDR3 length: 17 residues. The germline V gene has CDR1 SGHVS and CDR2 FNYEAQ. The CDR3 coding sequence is TGTGCCAGCAGCTTAGAAGGGGGCGTGGCAGGCGCAGAGACCCAGTACTTC. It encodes CASSLEGGVAGAETQYF. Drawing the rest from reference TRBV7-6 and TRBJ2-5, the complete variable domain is GAGVSQSPRYKVTKRGQDVALRCDPISGHVSLYWYRQALGQGPEFLTYFNYEAQQDKSGLPNDRFSAERPEGSISTLTIQRTEQRDSAMYRCASSLEGGVAGAETQYFGPGTRLLVL.

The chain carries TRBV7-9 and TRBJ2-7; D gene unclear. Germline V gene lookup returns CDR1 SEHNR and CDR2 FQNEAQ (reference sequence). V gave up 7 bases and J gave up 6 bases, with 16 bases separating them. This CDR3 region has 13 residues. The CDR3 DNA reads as TGTGCCAGCACGACCTCCACTACGGGCGAGCAGTACTTC. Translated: CASTTSTTGEQYF.

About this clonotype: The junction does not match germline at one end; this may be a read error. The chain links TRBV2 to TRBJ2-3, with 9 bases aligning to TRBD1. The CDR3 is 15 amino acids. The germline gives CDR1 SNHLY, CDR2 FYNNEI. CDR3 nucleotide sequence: TGTACCAGCAGTGAACAGGGGGCGACCTCAGGTACGCAGTATTTT. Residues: CTSSEQGATSGTQYF.

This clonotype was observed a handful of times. In nucleotides, the CDR3 is TGTGCCAGCAGCTTTTCGGACTATGGCACAGATACGCAGTATTTT. It is translated as CASSFSDYGTDTQYF. The rearrangement links TRBV7-9 to TRBJ2-3; perhaps TRBD2 as D (6 bases). Germline V gene lookup returns CDR1 SEHNR and CDR2 FQNEAQ (reference sequence). The CDR3 runs to 15 residues. V shed 3 bases and J shed 1 base, with 11 bases lying between them.

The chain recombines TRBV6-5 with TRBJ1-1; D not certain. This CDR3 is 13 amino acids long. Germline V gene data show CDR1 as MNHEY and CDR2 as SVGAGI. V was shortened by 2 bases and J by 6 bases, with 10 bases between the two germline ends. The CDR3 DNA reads TGTGCCAGCAGTTACGATTTAGGCGCTGAAGCTTTCTTT. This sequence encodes CASSYDLGAEAFF.

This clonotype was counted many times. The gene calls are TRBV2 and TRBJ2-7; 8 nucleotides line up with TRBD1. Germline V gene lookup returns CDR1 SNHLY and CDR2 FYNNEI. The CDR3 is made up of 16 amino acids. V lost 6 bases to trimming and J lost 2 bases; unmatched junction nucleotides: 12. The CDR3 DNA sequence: TGTGCCAGCAGACAACAACTTCAGGGGGCTCCCTACGAGCAGTACTTC. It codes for CASRQQLQGAPYEQYF.

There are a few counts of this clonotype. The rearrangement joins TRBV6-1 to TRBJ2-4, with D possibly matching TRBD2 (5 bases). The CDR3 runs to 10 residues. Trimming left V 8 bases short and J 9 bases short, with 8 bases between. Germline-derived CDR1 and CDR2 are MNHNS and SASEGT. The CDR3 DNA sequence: TGTGCCAGCGGGAGCTCCATTCAGTACTTC. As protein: CASGSSIQYF.

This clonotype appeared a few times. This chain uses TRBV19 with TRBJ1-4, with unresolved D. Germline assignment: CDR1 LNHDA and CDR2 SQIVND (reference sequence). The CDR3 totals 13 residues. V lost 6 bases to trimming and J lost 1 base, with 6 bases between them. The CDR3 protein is CASRKRTNEKLFF. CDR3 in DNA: TGTGCCAGTAGGAAAAGAACTAATGAAAAACTGTTTTTT.

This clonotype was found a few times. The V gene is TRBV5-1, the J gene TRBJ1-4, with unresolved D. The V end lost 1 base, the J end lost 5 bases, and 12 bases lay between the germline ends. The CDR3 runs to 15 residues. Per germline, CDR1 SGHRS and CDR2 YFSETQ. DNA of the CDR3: TGCGCCAGCAGCTTGAATGTACGGAAAAATGAAAAACTGTTTTTT. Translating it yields CASSLNVRKNEKLFF. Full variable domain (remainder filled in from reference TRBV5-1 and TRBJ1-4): KAGVTQTPRYLIKTRGQQVTLSCSPISGHRSVSWYQQTPGQGLQFLFEYFSETQRNKGNFPGRFSGRQFSNSRSEMNVSTLELGDSALYLCASSLNVRKNEKLFFGSGTQLSVL.

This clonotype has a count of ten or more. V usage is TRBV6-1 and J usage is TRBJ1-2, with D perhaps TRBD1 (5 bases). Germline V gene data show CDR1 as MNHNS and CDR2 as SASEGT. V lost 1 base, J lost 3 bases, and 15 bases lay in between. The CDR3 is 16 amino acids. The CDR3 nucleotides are TGTGCCAGCAGTGAAGAGTTCCGGGGCGGATACTATGGCTACACCTTC. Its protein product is CASSEEFRGGYYGYTF.

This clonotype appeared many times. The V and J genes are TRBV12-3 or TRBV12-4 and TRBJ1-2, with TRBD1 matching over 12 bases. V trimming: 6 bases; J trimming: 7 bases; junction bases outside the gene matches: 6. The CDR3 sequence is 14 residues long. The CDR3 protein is CASRRGTGGTGYTF. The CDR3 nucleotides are TGTGCCAGCAGACGCGGGACAGGGGGCACTGGCTACACCTTC.

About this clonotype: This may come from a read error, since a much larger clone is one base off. The CDR3 DNA is TGCGCCAGCAGCTTGGAACTAGCGCGCCCAGATACGCAGTATTTT. Amino acids: CASSLELARPDTQYF. The chain is built from TRBV5-1 and TRBJ2-3, with 7 bases matching TRBD2. V shed 0 bases and J 4 bases; nucleotides not matched to a gene: 5. The length of the CDR3 is 15 residues. The V gene's germline CDR1 is SGHRS and CDR2 YFSETQ. Variable domain in full (rest from reference TRBV5-1 and TRBJ2-3): KAGVTQTPRYLIKTRGQQVTLSCSPISGHRSVSWYQQTPGQGLQFLFEYFSETQRNKGNFPGRFSGRQFSNSRSEMNVSTLELGDSALYLCASSLELARPDTQYFGPGTRLTVL.

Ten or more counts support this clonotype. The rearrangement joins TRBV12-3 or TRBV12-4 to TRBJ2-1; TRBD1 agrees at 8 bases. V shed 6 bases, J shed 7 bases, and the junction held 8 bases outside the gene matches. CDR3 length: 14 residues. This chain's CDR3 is CASRGGQGFNEQFF. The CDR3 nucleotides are TGTGCCAGCAGAGGTGGACAGGGCTTTAATGAGCAGTTCTTC.

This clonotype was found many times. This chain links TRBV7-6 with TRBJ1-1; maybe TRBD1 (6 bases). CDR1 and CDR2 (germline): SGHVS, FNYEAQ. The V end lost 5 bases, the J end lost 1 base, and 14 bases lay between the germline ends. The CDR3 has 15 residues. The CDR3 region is CASSPLDSPNTEAFF. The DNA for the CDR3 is TGTGCCAGCAGCCCGTTGGACAGTCCGAACACTGAAGCTTTCTTT.

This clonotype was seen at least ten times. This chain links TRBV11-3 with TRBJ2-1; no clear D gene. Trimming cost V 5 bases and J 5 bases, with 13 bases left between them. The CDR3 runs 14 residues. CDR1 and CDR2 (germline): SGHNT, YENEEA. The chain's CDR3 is CASSAWTEDNEQFF. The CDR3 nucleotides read TGTGCCAGCAGCGCTTGGACGGAAGACAATGAGCAGTTCTTC.

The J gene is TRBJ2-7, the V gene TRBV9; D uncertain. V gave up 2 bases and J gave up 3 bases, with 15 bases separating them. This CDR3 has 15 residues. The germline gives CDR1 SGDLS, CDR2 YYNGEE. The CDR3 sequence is CASSVGVTDFYEQYF. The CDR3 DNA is TGTGCCAGCAGCGTTGGAGTGACGGATTTCTACGAGCAGTACTTC.

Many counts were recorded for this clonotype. The CDR3, as DNA: TGTGCCAGCAGCTTAGCCCCTGCGGGAGCGCCCTACGAGCAGTACTTC. Residues: CASSLAPAGAPYEQYF. The rearrangement joins TRBV7-2 to TRBJ2-7; 7 nucleotides align to TRBD2. There are 16 residues in the CDR3. Unmatched junction bases numbered 7, after V lost 0 bases and J lost 2 bases. CDR1 SGHTA and CDR2 FQGNSA come from the germline V gene.

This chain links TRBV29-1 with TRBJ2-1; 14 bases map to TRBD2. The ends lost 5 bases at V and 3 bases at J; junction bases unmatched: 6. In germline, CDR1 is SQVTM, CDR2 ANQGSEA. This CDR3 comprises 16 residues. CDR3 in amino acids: CSVRGLAGALYNEQFF. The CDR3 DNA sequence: TGCAGCGTTAGGGGACTAGCGGGAGCTCTCTACAATGAGCAGTTCTTC.